The 9 T cell receptor beta chains in this list originate from one sample, sequenced in a study of blood T cell repertoires in COVID-19. Method: immunoSEQ multiplex PCR; TCRdb's copy keeps in-frame clones and lacks some. The sample yields some 180,000 clones, around 80% seen once. Sequenced: PBMCs or T cells enriched from blood (not recorded which). Source of these receptors: a man aged 55-75 years who had been exposed to COVID-19.

This clone occurred many times. The chain links TRBV4-3 to TRBJ2-7; tentatively, D is TRBD1 (5 bases). Germline V gene lookup returns CDR1 LGHNA and CDR2 YSLEER. CDR3 length: 14 amino acids. V lost 2 bases and J 3 bases, leaving 11 bases between the germline ends. This CDR3 is CASSQRRQIYEQYF. DNA of the CDR3: TGCGCCAGCAGCCAACGGCGACAGATCTACGAGCAGTACTTC.

J is TRBJ2-5 and V is TRBV11-3; TRBD2 agrees at 14 bases. The CDR3 runs to 17 residues. CDR1 SGHNT and CDR2 YENEEA come from the germline V gene. The J segment lost 5 bases and the V segment lost 5 bases, leaving 10 bases of the junction unmatched. The DNA of the CDR3 is TGTGCCAGCAGCACCGGGACTAGCGGGAGCATAGGGGAGACCCAGTACTTC. Residues: CASSTGTSGSIGETQYF.

The J gene is TRBJ2-3, the V gene TRBV2; tentatively, D is TRBD2 (5 bases). The CDR3 runs to 16 residues. CDR1 and CDR2 (germline): SNHLY, FYNNEI. Between the trimmed V and J ends, which lost 6 bases and 1 base, there was a span of 17 bases. The CDR3 spells CASSANTGIGTDTQYF. The CDR3 DNA reads TGTGCCAGCAGCGCTAATACCGGGATTGGCACAGATACGCAGTATTTT.

The genes are TRBV11-2 and TRBJ1-1; TRBD1 is a possible D gene (5 bases). Germline V gene sequence: CDR1 SGHAT, CDR2 FQNNGV. CDR3 length: 15 residues. The V end was cut by 0 bases, the J end by 1 base, with 9 bases between. The CDR3 region has the DNA TGTGCCAGCAGCTTAGATGACAGACCGAACACTGAAGCTTTCTTT. It codes for CASSLDDRPNTEAFF.

V is TRBV10-2 and J is TRBJ2-1, with TRBD2 matching 9 bases. This CDR3 contains 16 residues. From germline, CDR1 is WSHSY and CDR2 SAAADI. The CDR3 DNA follows: TGCGCTACAAATCAAAACGACCTAGCGGGAATCAATGAGCAGTTCTTC. Translation gives CATNQNDLAGINEQFF.

In its sample, this clone was seen a few times. The chain combines TRBV5-6 with TRBJ1-1; D is undetermined. The CDR3 is 13 residues long. With 4 bases removed from V and 5 bases from J, the gap between germline ends came to 12 bases. Germline lookup yields CDR1 SGHDT and CDR2 YYEEEE. The CDR3 DNA follows: TGTGCCAGCAGCCTACTCTCGGGAACTGAAGCTTTCTTT. Protein product: CASSLLSGTEAFF.

The rearrangement links TRBV7-2 to TRBJ2-1; D may be TRBD1 (5 bases). This CDR3 has 15 amino acids. Germline-derived CDR1 and CDR2 are SGHTA and FQGNSA. V was trimmed by 5 bases and J by 6 bases, leaving 17 bases between them. This chain's CDR3 is CASSPPAGPLNEQFF. The CDR3 DNA reads as TGTGCCAGCAGCCCACCCGCAGGGCCCCTCAATGAGCAGTTCTTC.

V usage is TRBV14 and J usage is TRBJ1-2, with D possibly matching TRBD1 (5 bases). The V gene lost 2 bases and the J gene lost 1 base, with 14 bases spanning the gap. Germline V gene data show CDR1 as SGHDN and CDR2 as FVKESK. The length of the CDR3 is 16 residues. The CDR3 bases are TGTGCCAGCAGCCAAAGGAGTGGGGCTGGTAACTATGGCTACACCTTC. This gives the protein CASSQRSGAGNYGYTF.

This chain links TRBV28 with TRBJ2-7; D is uncertain. CDR1 MDHEN and CDR2 SYDVKM come from the germline V gene. The CDR3 consists of 12 residues. V lost 2 bases to trimming and J lost 6 bases, with 8 bases between them. The CDR3, as DNA: TGTGCCAGCAGTTTACTCATTAGCGAGCAGTACTTC. Protein sequence: CASSLLISEQYF. The full variable domain, its missing parts supplied by reference TRBV28 and TRBJ2-7, is DVKVTQSSRYLVKRTGEKVFLECVQDMDHENMFWYRQDPGLGLRLIYFSYDVKMKEKGDIPEGYSVSREKKERFSLILESASTNQTSMYLCASSLLISEQYFGPGTRLTVT.